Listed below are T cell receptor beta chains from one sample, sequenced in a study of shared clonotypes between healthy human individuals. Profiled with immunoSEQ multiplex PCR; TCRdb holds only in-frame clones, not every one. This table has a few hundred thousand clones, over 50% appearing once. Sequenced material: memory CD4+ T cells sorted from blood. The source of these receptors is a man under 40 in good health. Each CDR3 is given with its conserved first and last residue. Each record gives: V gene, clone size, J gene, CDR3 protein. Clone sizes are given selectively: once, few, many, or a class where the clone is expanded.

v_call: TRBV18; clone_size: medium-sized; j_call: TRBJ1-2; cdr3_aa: CASSPGAGNYGYTF
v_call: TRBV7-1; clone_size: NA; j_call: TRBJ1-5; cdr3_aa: CASSAYRDYSNQPQHF
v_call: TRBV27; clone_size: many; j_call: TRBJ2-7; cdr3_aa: CASSPTGTGVSEQYF
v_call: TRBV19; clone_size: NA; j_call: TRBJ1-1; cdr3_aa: CSTGRTANTEAFF
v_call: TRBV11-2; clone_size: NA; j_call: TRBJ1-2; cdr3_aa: CASSPRPGGLTNYGYTF
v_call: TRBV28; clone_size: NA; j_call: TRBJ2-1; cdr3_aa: CASSPSGTFNEQFF
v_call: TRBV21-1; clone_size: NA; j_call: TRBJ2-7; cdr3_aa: CASSSYTYEQYF
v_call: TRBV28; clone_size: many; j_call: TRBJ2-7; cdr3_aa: CASSLPQGPEQYF
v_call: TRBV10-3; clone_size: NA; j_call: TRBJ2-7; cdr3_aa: CAIGGESSYEQYF
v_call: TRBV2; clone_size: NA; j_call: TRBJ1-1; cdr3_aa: CASSITGYTEAFF
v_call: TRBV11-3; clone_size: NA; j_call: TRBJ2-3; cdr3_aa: CASSLGGLTDTQYF
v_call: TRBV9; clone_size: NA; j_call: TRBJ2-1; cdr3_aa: CASSVTGYNEQFF
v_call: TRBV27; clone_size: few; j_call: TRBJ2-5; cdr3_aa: CASRLTSGIGETQYF
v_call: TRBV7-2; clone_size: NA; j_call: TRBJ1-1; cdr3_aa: CASSLVRVLGNTEAFF
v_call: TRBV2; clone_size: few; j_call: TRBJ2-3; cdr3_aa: CASSQEVDTQYF
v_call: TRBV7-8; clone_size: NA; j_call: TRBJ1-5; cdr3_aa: CASSLGLRQPQHF
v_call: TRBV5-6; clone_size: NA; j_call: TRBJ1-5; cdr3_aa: CASTIGGGRSNQPQHF
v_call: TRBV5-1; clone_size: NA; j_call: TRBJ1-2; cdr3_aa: CASSLVSGLGYGYTF
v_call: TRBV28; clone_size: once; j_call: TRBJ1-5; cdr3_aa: CASKVNRAISNQPQHF
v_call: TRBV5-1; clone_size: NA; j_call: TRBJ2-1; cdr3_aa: CASSEDRVSYNEQFF
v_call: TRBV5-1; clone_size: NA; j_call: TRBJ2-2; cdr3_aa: CASSLVGNTGELFF
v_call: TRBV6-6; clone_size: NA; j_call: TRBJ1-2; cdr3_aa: CASRAGTAYGYTF
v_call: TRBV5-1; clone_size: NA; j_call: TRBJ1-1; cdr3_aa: CASSLGAANTEAFF
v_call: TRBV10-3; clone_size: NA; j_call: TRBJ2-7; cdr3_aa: CAISDPRGVYEQYF
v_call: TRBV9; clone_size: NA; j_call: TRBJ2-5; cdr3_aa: CASSVVIGETQYF
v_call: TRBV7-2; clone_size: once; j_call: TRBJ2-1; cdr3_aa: CASSLAAERGEQFF
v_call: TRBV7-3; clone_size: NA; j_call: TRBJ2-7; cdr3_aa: CASSSRGPTDEQYF
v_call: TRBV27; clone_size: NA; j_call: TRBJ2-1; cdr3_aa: CASSLVGGRLSSSYNEQFF
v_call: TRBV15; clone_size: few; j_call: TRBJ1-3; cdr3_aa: CATSRGRQGSPGNTIYF
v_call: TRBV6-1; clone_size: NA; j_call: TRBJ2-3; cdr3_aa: CASSESYWADTQYF
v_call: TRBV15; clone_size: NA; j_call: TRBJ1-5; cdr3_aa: CATSKGGRDNQPQHF